Given below is one T cell receptor (beta chain) in context. The junction had 12 bases not matched to a gene; V was cut back by 2 bases and J by 6 bases. This CDR3 has 18 residues. Germline V gives CDR1 SGHAT, CDR2 FQNNGV. In the source study's methods: Quantification of nucleated cells was approximated via reference gene primer amplification. Here immunoSEQ multiplex PCR was the method, and the copy in TCRdb shows in-frame clones only, minus some. V and J calls and clone size are those listed in that table; D and trimming were worked out from the DNA. The data contain over 20,000 clones, about nine tenths of them singletons. These data are taken from a study of blood T cell repertoires in COVID-19. Study context: Samples representing acute and convalescent COVID-19 were sourced from the United States, Italy and Spain.

The chain combines TRBV11-2 with TRBJ2-2, with 10 positions matching TRBD1. The sequencing sample was made of peripheral blood. The TCR sequence derives from a man over 45 with active COVID-19. The chain's CDR3 is CASSLPDRQGALPGELFF. The CDR3, as DNA: TGTGCCAGCAGCTTACCTGATCGACAGGGGGCGCTCCCCGGGGAGCTGTTTTTT.